The 27 T cell receptor beta chains presented below share a single source sample, sequenced in a study of blood T cell repertoires in COVID-19. TCRdb keeps only in-frame clones here, not all; method: immunoSEQ multiplex PCR. The table has 160,000 or so clones, around 85% seen once. Source material: peripheral blood. The receptors were sampled from a man between 60 and 75 years old with active or convalescent COVID-19.

This rearrangement joins TRBV7-9 to TRBJ2-3; 9 nucleotides agree with TRBD2. V trimming: 0 bases; J trimming: 1 base; junction bases outside the gene matches: 2. The length of the CDR3 is 16 residues. CDR1 and CDR2 (germline): SEHNR, FQNEAQ (reference sequence). CDR3 nucleotides: TGTGCCAGCAGCTTAGCAGCTAGCGGGGGCACAGATACGCAGTATTTT. Translated, it gives CASSLAASGGTDTQYF.

CDR3 DNA: TGTGCCAGCAGCCAGACGGGGGATCGAGGTGAAAAACTGTTTTTT. It encodes CASSQTGDRGEKLFF. V gene TRBV9 combines with J gene TRBJ1-4; D perhaps matches TRBD1 (5 bases). Deletions cut 4 bases from V and 7 bases from J, with 17 bases between. Germline CDR1 is SGDLS and CDR2 is YYNGEE. This CDR3 has 15 amino acids.

The chain couples TRBV18 to TRBJ2-7; TRBD1 agrees at 10 bases. This CDR3 comprises 15 residues. CDR1 is KGHSH and CDR2 is LQKENI in the germline V gene. Losses at the gene ends were 5 bases for V and 6 bases for J; bases not matched to a gene: 10. The CDR3 DNA reads as TGTGCCAGCTCATCGACTCTGGACAGGGGGGGCGAGCAGTACTTC. Its translation: CASSSTLDRGGEQYF.

The rearrangement uses TRBV24-1 and TRBJ2-2; no clear D. V shed 6 bases and J shed 8 bases, with 9 bases lying between them. Germline V gene lookup returns CDR1 KGHDR and CDR2 SFDVKD. This CDR3 comprises 12 residues. The CDR3 nucleotides are TGTGCCACCAGTCCCAGAACGGGGGAGCTGTTTTTT. Its protein is CATSPRTGELFF.

CDR3 DNA: TGTGCCAGCAGCTTCAACCCGGCGGGTTACAATGAGCAGTTCTTC. Translation gives CASSFNPAGYNEQFF. This chain joins TRBV7-9 and TRBJ2-1; tentatively, D is TRBD2 (5 bases). The CDR3 runs to 15 residues. Germline CDR1 reads SEHNR; CDR2 reads FQNEAQ (reference sequence). V was pared by 3 bases and J by 4 bases, with 13 bases between.

The V call is TRBV28, the J call TRBJ2-4; 9 bases align to TRBD2. The V segment lost 9 bases and the J segment 9 bases; nucleotides outside the gene matches: 12. The CDR3 extends over 14 amino acids. Germline assignment: CDR1 MDHEN and CDR2 SYDVKM. CDR3 DNA sequence: TGTGCCAGTGCCCGGGCTAGCGGGAATATCATTCAGTACTTC. This codes for CASARASGNIIQYF.

V gene TRBV19 combines with J gene TRBJ1-1; D not resolved. The CDR3 contains 15 residues. The germline V and J ends were trimmed by 4 bases and 1 base, with 13 bases remaining between them. CDR1 LNHDA and CDR2 SQIVND come from the germline V gene (reference sequence). The CDR3 nucleotides read TGTGCCAGTAGTAAACGTGGCGGTTGGAACACTGAAGCTTTCTTT. Protein product: CASSKRGGWNTEAFF.

The chain employs TRBV6-5 and TRBJ2-7; D may be TRBD1 (6 bases). This CDR3 contains 14 residues. Germline values: CDR1 MNHEY, CDR2 SVGAGI. V was clipped by 6 bases and J by 0 bases, with 12 bases between them. CDR3: CASRDSKYSYEQYF. CDR3 nucleotide sequence: TGTGCCAGCAGGGACAGCAAATACTCCTACGAGCAGTACTTC.

The chain links TRBV7-2 to TRBJ2-7; TRBD1 agrees at 8 bases. V was pared by 5 bases and J by 3 bases, with 6 bases of the junction left unmatched. The length of the CDR3 is 14 residues. Per germline, CDR1 SGHTA and CDR2 FQGNSA. This CDR3 reads CASSPGTGYYEQYF. CDR3 in DNA: TGTGCCAGCAGCCCCGGGACAGGTTACTACGAGCAGTACTTC.

The CDR3 DNA sequence: TGCAGCGTTGCGGACAGGCCATACTCTGGGGCCAACGTCCTGACTTTC. Translating it yields CSVADRPYSGANVLTF. This chain links TRBV29-1 with TRBJ2-6; 7 positions agree with TRBD1. Trimming at V came to 4 bases and at J to 0 bases, leaving 6 bases not matched to a gene. Germline V gene sequence: CDR1 SQVTM, CDR2 ANQGSEA. CDR3 length equals 16 residues.

This chain joins TRBV23-1 and TRBJ1-6, with D hard to call. TRBV23-1 is classed as an ORF, of uncertain function. Trimming stripped 11 bases from V and 16 bases from J, with 18 bases between. The CDR3 covers 11 residues. The CDR3: CARGSIHPLHF. The DNA of the CDR3 is TGCGCCCGAGGATCAATCCACCCACTCCACTTT.

In this sample, this clone turned up a few times. V gene TRBV7-9 combines with J gene TRBJ2-7; TRBD2 aligns across 7 bases. Germline V gene sequence: CDR1 SEHNR, CDR2 FQNEAQ (reference sequence). The length of the CDR3 is 15 residues. The ends lost 2 bases at V and 7 bases at J; junction bases unmatched: 11. CDR3 residues: CASSLTRGGPTEQYF. The CDR3 DNA reads TGTGCCAGCAGCTTAACCCGGGGAGGGCCTACGGAGCAGTACTTC.

The chain uses TRBV9 and TRBJ1-2; D uncertain. Germline CDR1 and CDR2: SGDLS and YYNGEE. Trimming removed 0 bases from V and 1 base from J, with 10 bases in between. CDR3 length equals 15 residues. CDR3 protein: CASSVEAVRNYGYTF. The CDR3 DNA reads TGTGCCAGCAGCGTAGAGGCGGTTCGTAACTATGGCTACACCTTC.

Regarding this clone: The sample has other DNA sequences that encode this CDR3 too. The CDR3, as DNA: TGCGCCAGCAGCTCGACAGGGGTTGGAAACACCATATATTTT. Protein: CASSSTGVGNTIYF. This chain links TRBV5-1 with TRBJ1-3, with 8 bases aligning to TRBD1. This CDR3 is 14 amino acids long. V lost 3 bases and J lost 3; bases outside the gene matches: 2. The V gene's germline CDR1 is SGHRS and CDR2 YFSETQ.

The table lists this clone with a count of one. J is TRBJ1-6 and V is TRBV2; D gene unclear. CDR1 and CDR2 (germline): SNHLY, FYNNEI. The CDR3 loop spans 14 amino acids. V dropped 8 bases and J dropped 5 bases, with 13 bases sitting between them. The CDR3 region has the DNA TGTGCCAGCGGAGCTAGGTGGGATAATTCACCCCTCCACTTT. It specifies CASGARWDNSPLHF.

This chain links TRBV19 with TRBJ1-5; D is undetermined. This CDR3 has 13 residues. Deletions cut 1 base from V and 5 bases from J, with 6 bases between. Germline lookup yields CDR1 LNHDA and CDR2 SQIVND (reference sequence). CDR3 protein: CASSIAGDQPQHF. CDR3 DNA sequence: TGTGCCAGTAGTATAGCCGGGGATCAGCCCCAGCATTTT.

The CDR3 nucleotides read TGTGCCAGCAGCTTGGGACAGAGGAACACTGAAGCTTTCTTT. It yields the protein CASSLGQRNTEAFF. The V gene is TRBV7-2, the J gene TRBJ1-1; 7 bases fit TRBD1. Germline V gene sequence: CDR1 SGHTA, CDR2 FQGNSA. The length of the CDR3 is 14 residues. J gave up 1 base and V 3 bases, and 2 bases lay outside the gene matches. The variable domain in full, with the rest retrieved from reference TRBV7-2 and TRBJ1-1, is GAGVSQSPSNKVTEKGKDVELRCDPISGHTALYWYRQSLGQGLEFLIYFQGNSAPDKSGLPSDRFSAERTGGSVSTLTIQRTQQEDSAVYLCASSLGQRNTEAFFGQGTRLTVV.

The rearrangement joins TRBV6-4 to TRBJ1-2; TRBD1 agrees at 8 bases. The CDR3 is made up of 15 amino acids. CDR1 is MRHNA and CDR2 is SNTAGT in the germline V gene. J lost 5 bases, V lost 2 bases, and 7 bases had no gene match. The CDR3 bases are TGTGCCAGCAGTGACCCCGGGACAGGCCAATATGGCTACACCTTC. It is translated as CASSDPGTGQYGYTF.

This sequence joins TRBV19 and TRBJ1-5, with 9 bases matching TRBD1. The ends lost 3 bases at V and 0 bases at J; junction bases unmatched: 18. In germline, CDR1 is LNHDA, CDR2 SQIVND (reference sequence). CDR3 size: 21 residues. The CDR3 reads CASSILGQGLRSSYSNQPQHF. CDR3 nucleotides: TGTGCCAGTAGTATCCTGGGACAGGGTTTGAGAAGTAGTTATAGCAATCAGCCCCAGCATTTT.

V gene TRBV11-3 combines with J gene TRBJ2-1; unclear D gene. The CDR3 has 12 amino acids. The V end was cut by 5 bases, the J end by 7 bases, with 9 bases between. Germline V CDR1 and CDR2: SGHNT, YENEEA. Here the CDR3 reads CASSLSGNEQFF. The CDR3 nucleotides are TGTGCCAGCAGCCTGAGTGGTAATGAGCAGTTCTTC.

The J gene is TRBJ2-7, the V gene TRBV6-1, with 10 bases lining up with TRBD2. Germline-derived CDR1 and CDR2 are MNHNS and SASEGT. Trimming at V came to 3 bases and at J to 3 bases, leaving 17 bases not matched to a gene. The CDR3 has 19 residues. Here the CDR3 reads CASSDGGGFSSGSVYEQYF. In DNA form, the CDR3 reads TGTGCCAGCAGTGACGGCGGCGGATTTTCTAGCGGGAGCGTCTACGAGCAGTACTTC.

This chain joins TRBV28 and TRBJ2-5, with TRBD2 matching over 8 bases. The CDR3 totals 14 residues. Germline CDR1 reads MDHEN; CDR2 reads SYDVKM. With V trimmed by 4 bases and J by 5 bases, 6 bases remained unmatched. CDR3 region: CASSWASGLETQYF. CDR3 nucleotides: TGTGCCAGCAGTTGGGCTAGCGGGCTGGAGACCCAGTACTTC.

This chain uses TRBV6-6 with TRBJ2-7, with D possibly being TRBD1 (5 bases). Germline values: CDR1 MNHNY, CDR2 SVGAGI (reference sequence). The CDR3 has 14 residues. Deletions cut 6 bases from V and 1 base from J, with 13 bases between. CDR3 residues: CASRTTQGSYEQYF. Written as DNA, the CDR3 is TGTGCCAGCAGAACTACTCAGGGATCCTACGAGCAGTACTTC.

V usage is TRBV5-1 and J usage is TRBJ1-3; no firm D call. The V and J ends lost 0 bases and 0 bases respectively, with 10 bases between them. Germline V lookup: CDR1 SGHRS, CDR2 YFSETQ. The CDR3 covers 16 residues. This CDR3 reads CASSLAQSSSGNTIYF. Here the CDR3 DNA reads TGCGCCAGCAGCTTGGCGCAATCGAGCTCTGGAAACACCATATATTTT.

The rearrangement joins TRBV15 to TRBJ1-5; weak D call: TRBD1 (5 bases). CDR3 length: 12 amino acids. Germline loops: CDR1 LNHNV, CDR2 YYDKDF (reference sequence). The germline V and J ends were trimmed by 4 bases and 9 bases, with 10 bases remaining between them. The CDR3 DNA follows: TGTGCCACCAGCACAGGGAACACGCCCCAGCATTTT. This codes for CATSTGNTPQHF.

This rearrangement joins TRBV6-5 to TRBJ1-3, with TRBD1 matching 10 bases. CDR1 is MNHEY and CDR2 is SVGAGI in the germline V gene. This CDR3 comprises 16 residues. V lost 4 bases to trimming and J lost 4 bases; unmatched junction nucleotides: 7. CDR3 sequence (DNA): TGTGCCAGCAGTTTCTACGACAGGGGGCTGGGAAACACCATATATTTT. This translates into CASSFYDRGLGNTIYF.

The rearrangement joins TRBV19 to TRBJ2-1, with 13 positions matching TRBD2. J gave up 6 bases and V 3 bases, and 2 bases lay outside the gene matches. The CDR3 is 15 residues long. The V gene's germline CDR1 is LNHDA and CDR2 SQIVND (reference sequence). CDR3 in DNA: TGTGCCAGTAGTATCGGGACTAGCGGGGTCAATGAGCAGTTCTTC. Its protein is CASSIGTSGVNEQFF.